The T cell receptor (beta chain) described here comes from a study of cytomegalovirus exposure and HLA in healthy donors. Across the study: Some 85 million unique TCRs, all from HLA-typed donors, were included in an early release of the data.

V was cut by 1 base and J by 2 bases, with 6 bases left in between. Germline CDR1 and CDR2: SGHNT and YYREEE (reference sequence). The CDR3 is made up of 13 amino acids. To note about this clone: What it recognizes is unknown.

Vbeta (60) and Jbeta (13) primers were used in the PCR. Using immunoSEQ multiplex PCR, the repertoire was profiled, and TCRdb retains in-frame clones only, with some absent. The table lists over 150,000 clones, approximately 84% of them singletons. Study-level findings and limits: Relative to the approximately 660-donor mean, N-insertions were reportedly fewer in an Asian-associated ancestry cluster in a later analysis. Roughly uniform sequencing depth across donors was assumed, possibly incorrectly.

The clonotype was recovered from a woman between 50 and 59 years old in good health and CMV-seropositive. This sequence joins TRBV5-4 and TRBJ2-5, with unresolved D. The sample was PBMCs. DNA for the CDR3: TGTGCCAGCAGCTTGCCCAGGCAAGAGACCCAGTACTTC. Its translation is CASSLPRQETQYF.